The 24 T cell receptor beta chains below come from one sample, sequenced in a study of spatial heterogeneity in lung cancer. Time point meaning: sample taken at primary tumor resection. TCRdb re-derived calls from the 5' RACE reads in MiXCR, one entry per CDR3 protein. Among tens of thousands of distinct CDR3 sequences, roughly an eighth were seen once, and the ten largest hold 55% to 70%. Sequencing used PBMCs, obtained at surgery. All receptors come from a male donor with early-stage non-small cell lung cancer.

This clonotype was recorded at least ten times. This chain links TRBV20-1 with TRBJ1-4; the match to TRBD1 covers 7 bases. The germline V gene encodes CDR1 DFQATT and CDR2 SNEGSKA (reference sequence). The junction had 4 bases not matched to a gene; V was cut back by 1 base and J by 5 bases. The CDR3 consists of 14 residues. The CDR3 coding sequence is TGCAGTGCTAGAGGTGGGACAGCAAATGAAAAACTGTTTTTT. Protein sequence: CSARGGTANEKLFF.

The sample holds many counts of this clonotype. The rearrangement joins TRBV9 to TRBJ1-1; 8 nucleotides line up with TRBD1. Germline V gene sequence: CDR1 SGDLS, CDR2 YYNGEE. The ends lost 2 bases at V and 8 bases at J; junction bases unmatched: 2. The CDR3 spans 12 residues. The CDR3 is CASSVGQGEAFF. The CDR3 DNA is TGTGCCAGCAGCGTCGGACAGGGAGAAGCTTTCTTT.

This clonotype has ten or more counts. The J gene is TRBJ1-5, the V gene TRBV5-6, with 7 bases identical to TRBD1. The junction had 23 bases not matched to a gene; V was cut back by 5 bases and J by 0 bases. Germline assignment: CDR1 SGHDT and CDR2 YYEEEE. This CDR3 has 21 amino acids. CDR3 sequence (DNA): TGTGCCAGCAGGACGACGCTTCTGGGGGACAGCATAAAGGATAGCAATCAGCCCCAGCATTTT. Protein: CASRTTLLGDSIKDSNQPQHF.

This clonotype was counted between two and nine times. V usage is TRBV20-1 and J usage is TRBJ2-1; D ambiguous. The CDR3 spans 13 residues. The germline V gene encodes CDR1 DFQATT and CDR2 SNEGSKA (reference sequence). With 3 bases removed from V and 8 bases from J, the gap between germline ends came to 14 bases. CDR3 sequence reads: CSARFSRDHEQFF. In nucleotides, the CDR3 is TGCAGTGCTAGGTTCAGCCGCGACCATGAGCAGTTCTTC.

This clonotype was observed a few times. This sequence joins TRBV29-1 and TRBJ1-1; D possibly corresponds to TRBD1 (5 bases). Germline-derived CDR1 and CDR2 are SQVTM and ANQGSEA. Trimming pared 4 bases from V and 4 bases from J, leaving 10 bases between. This CDR3 spans 12 amino acids. The CDR3 nucleotides are TGCAGCGTTGTAAGTGGGGGCACTGAAGCTTTCTTT. This translates into CSVVSGGTEAFF.

Many counts were recorded for this clonotype. The genes are TRBV4-2 and TRBJ2-7; 11 positions agree with TRBD1. The V gene end was trimmed by 3 bases and the J gene end by 7 bases; junction bases not matched to a gene: 14. Germline CDR1 and CDR2: LGHNA and YNFKEQ. The CDR3 is made up of 17 amino acids. The DNA of the CDR3 is TGTGCCAGCAGCCAGAGGAGGACAGGGGGCCGTTCAGAGGAGCAGTACTTC. Its protein product is CASSQRRTGGRSEEQYF.

The genes are TRBV28 and TRBJ1-5, with unresolved D. The germline V gene encodes CDR1 MDHEN and CDR2 SYDVKM. The ends were cut back, 6 bases at V and 2 bases at J, with 11 bases in the middle. This CDR3 has 14 amino acids. CDR3: CASRPPGGNQPQHF. The DNA of the CDR3 is TGTGCCAGCAGACCTCCTGGGGGCAATCAGCCCCAGCATTTT. Drawing the rest from reference TRBV28 and TRBJ1-5, the complete variable domain is DVKVTQSSRYLVKRTGEKVFLECVQDMDHENMFWYRQDPGLGLRLIYFSYDVKMKEKGDIPEGYSVSREKKERFSLILESASTNQTSMYLCASRPPGGNQPQHFGDGTRLSIL.

This clonotype was observed a handful of times. The chain carries TRBV6-5 and TRBJ1-2; a weak D match, TRBD1 (6 bases). The V gene lost 6 bases and the J gene lost 5 bases, with 19 bases spanning the gap. Germline CDR1 is MNHEY and CDR2 is SVGAGI. There are 15 residues in the CDR3. DNA for the CDR3: TGTGCCAGCAGCCTAGCCTCGCAGGGGCTTTATGGCTACACCTTC. This gives the protein CASSLASQGLYGYTF.

Comments on this clonotype: Since the CDR3 does not end with the conserved phenylalanine or tryptophan, this likely comes from a read error. The V call is TRBV28, the J call TRBJ2-2; no reliable D call. CDR1 and CDR2 from the germline V gene are MDHEN and SYDVKM. V lost 7 bases to trimming and J lost 4 bases, with 13 bases between them. CDR3 length: 14 amino acids. This CDR3 reads CASNPLVATGELFI. The CDR3 bases are TGTGCCAGCAACCCCCTAGTTGCCACCGGGGAGCTGTTTATT.

The rearrangement joins TRBV28 to TRBJ1-5, with 8 bases matching TRBD1. The CDR3 spans 12 residues. Germline CDR1 MDHEN, CDR2 SYDVKM. Trimming removed 6 bases from V and 5 bases from J; junction bases left unmatched: 0. The CDR3 nucleotides read TGTGCCAGCAGGACAGGGGATCAGCCCCAGCATTTT. Amino acids: CASRTGDQPQHF.

The V gene is TRBV20-1, the J gene TRBJ2-2; TRBD2 matches 7 bases. The V and J ends lost 3 bases and 3 bases, in that order; junction bases with no gene match: 7. Germline lookup yields CDR1 DFQATT and CDR2 SNEGSKA (reference sequence). This CDR3 has 15 amino acids. The CDR3 protein is CSASYGGGYTGELFF. DNA of the CDR3: TGCAGTGCTAGTTACGGCGGGGGTTACACCGGGGAGCTGTTTTTT.

This clonotype was counted only a few times. The chain employs TRBV6-1 and TRBJ2-1; 9 bases line up with TRBD2. The germline CDR1 and CDR2 sequences are MNHNS and SASEGT. The trim removed 4 bases at V and 8 bases at J, leaving 6 bases unmatched. There are 14 residues in the CDR3. CDR3 nucleotides: TGTGCCAGCAGTGGCTCTGCGGGGGGGGATGAGCAGTTCTTC. As protein: CASSGSAGGDEQFF.

A few counts support this clonotype. This chain uses TRBV5-1 with TRBJ1-2, with 8 bases fitting TRBD1. Germline V gene sequence: CDR1 SGHRS, CDR2 YFSETQ. This CDR3 spans 15 amino acids. The ends lost 4 bases at V and 5 bases at J; junction bases unmatched: 10. The CDR3 here is CASSPIGTGAYGYTF. The CDR3 DNA is TGCGCCAGCAGCCCGATCGGGACAGGCGCATATGGCTACACCTTC.

In this sample, this clonotype turned up many times. The gene calls are TRBV10-3 and TRBJ1-5, with no clear D. There are 16 residues in the CDR3. V lost 0 bases and J lost 2, with 11 bases in between. Germline CDR1 is ENHRY and CDR2 is SYGVKD. In DNA form, the CDR3 reads TGTGCCATCAGTGAGTCAGCCAGGACTGGCAATCAGCCCCAGCATTTT. Translated, it gives CAISESARTGNQPQHF.

This clonotype was seen repeatedly, ten times or more. The chain employs TRBV18 and TRBJ2-3, with 14 positions matching TRBD2. V trimming: 0 bases; J trimming: 4 bases; junction bases outside the gene matches: 0. There are 16 residues in the CDR3. Germline assignment: CDR1 KGHSH and CDR2 LQKENI. The CDR3 region has the DNA TGTGCCAGCTCACCACCGGGACTAGCGGGGGCAGATACGCAGTATTTT. Translating gives CASSPPGLAGADTQYF.

This clonotype was seen a few times. The chain recombines TRBV20-1 with TRBJ2-7; D is perhaps TRBD2 (5 bases). In germline, CDR1 is DFQATT, CDR2 SNEGSKA (reference sequence). The CDR3 is 12 residues long. Trimming took off 0 bases at V and 6 bases at J, with 9 bases between the two ends. CDR3 amino acids: CSARDEGSEQYF. The CDR3 DNA reads as TGCAGTGCTAGAGATGAGGGAAGCGAGCAGTACTTC.

The genes are TRBV11-2 and TRBJ1-2, with D uncertain. Trimming cost V 6 bases and J 1 base, with 6 bases left between them. Germline-derived CDR1 and CDR2 are SGHAT and FQNNGV. The CDR3 is 12 residues long. The CDR3 DNA sequence: TGTGCCAGCAGAGGACGTAACTATGGCTACACCTTC. As protein: CASRGRNYGYTF.

The chain is built from TRBV5-1 and TRBJ1-2, with 8 bases identical to TRBD1. V shed 0 bases and J 4 bases; nucleotides not matched to a gene: 5. The CDR3 spans 15 residues. Germline CDR1 is SGHRS and CDR2 is YFSETQ. The CDR3 DNA sequence: TGCGCCAGCAGCTTGGGGACAGGGCTCACCTATGGCTACACCTTC. Translated, it gives CASSLGTGLTYGYTF. The full variable domain, rest sourced from reference TRBV5-1 and TRBJ1-2, is KAGVTQTPRYLIKTRGQQVTLSCSPISGHRSVSWYQQTPGQGLQFLFEYFSETQRNKGNFPGRFSGRQFSNSRSEMNVSTLELGDSALYLCASSLGTGLTYGYTFGSGTRLTVV.

The CDR3 DNA follows: TGCAGTGCGTCGACAGGGGGAACCTACGAGCAGTACTTC. Translated: CSASTGGTYEQYF. The rearrangement joins TRBV20-1 to TRBJ2-7; 9 nucleotides match TRBD1. With 6 bases clipped from V and 2 bases from J, the junction kept 5 bases outside the gene matches. The CDR3 covers 13 residues. In germline, CDR1 is DFQATT, CDR2 SNEGSKA (reference sequence).

This chain links TRBV5-1 with TRBJ2-3; no definite D call. Germline V gives CDR1 SGHRS, CDR2 YFSETQ. V was trimmed by 0 bases and J by 6 bases, leaving 8 bases between them. The CDR3 contains 13 residues. CDR3 DNA: TGCGCCAGCAGCTTGGGCGAAAGGGATACGCAGTATTTT. It specifies CASSLGERDTQYF.

This clonotype was counted a few times. The gene calls are TRBV10-1 and TRBJ2-1, with 11 bases that match TRBD2. V shed 6 bases and J 4 bases; nucleotides not matched to a gene: 5. CDR1 is WNHNN and CDR2 is SYGVQD in the germline V gene (reference sequence). There are 15 residues in the CDR3. The CDR3 is CASSPTSGGYNEQFF. The CDR3 nucleotides read TGCGCCAGCAGCCCCACTAGCGGGGGTTACAATGAGCAGTTCTTC.

This clonotype was seen many times. The chain has TRBV10-2 and TRBJ2-7; 7 nucleotides line up with TRBD2. The CDR3 covers 17 residues. V shed 2 bases and J 4 bases; nucleotides not matched to a gene: 14. CDR1 and CDR2 (germline): WSHSY, SAAADI. The CDR3 here is CASSEVPGPGGGYEQYF. The CDR3 DNA reads as TGCGCCAGCAGTGAGGTTCCTGGACCGGGGGGAGGATACGAGCAGTACTTC.

The gene calls are TRBV4-1 and TRBJ1-5; D is unresolved. This CDR3 has 18 residues. Trimming took off 1 base at V and 0 bases at J, with 16 bases between the two ends. From germline, CDR1 is MGHRA and CDR2 YSYEKL. CDR3 loop: CASSQGMTERYSNQPQHF. CDR3 bases: TGCGCCAGCAGCCAAGGGATGACCGAACGTTATAGCAATCAGCCCCAGCATTTT.

This clonotype occurred many times. This chain joins TRBV27 and TRBJ2-1, with 13 bases lining up with TRBD2. CDR1 is MNHEY, CDR2 SMNVEV, per germline (reference sequence). V was pared by 4 bases and J by 10 bases, with 7 bases of the junction left unmatched. This CDR3 contains 15 residues. The CDR3: CASSSGLAGLREQFF. CDR3 coding DNA: TGTGCCAGCAGTTCGGGACTAGCGGGACTCCGGGAGCAGTTCTTC.